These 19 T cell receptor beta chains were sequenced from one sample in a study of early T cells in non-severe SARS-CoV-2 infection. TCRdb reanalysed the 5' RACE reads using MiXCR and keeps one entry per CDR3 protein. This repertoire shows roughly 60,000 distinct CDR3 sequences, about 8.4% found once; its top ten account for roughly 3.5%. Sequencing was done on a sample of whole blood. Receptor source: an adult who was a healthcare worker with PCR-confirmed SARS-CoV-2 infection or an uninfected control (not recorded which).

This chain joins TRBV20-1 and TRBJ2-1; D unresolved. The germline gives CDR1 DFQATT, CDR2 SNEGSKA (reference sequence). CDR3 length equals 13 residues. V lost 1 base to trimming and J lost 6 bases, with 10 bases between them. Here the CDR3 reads CSARVRDSNEQFF. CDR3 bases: TGCAGTGCTAGAGTTAGAGACTCCAATGAGCAGTTCTTC.

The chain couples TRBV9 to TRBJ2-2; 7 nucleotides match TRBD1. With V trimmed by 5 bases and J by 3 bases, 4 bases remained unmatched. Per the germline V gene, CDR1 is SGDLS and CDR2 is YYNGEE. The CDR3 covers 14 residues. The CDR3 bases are TGTGCCAGCAGTGGGGACAGTTACACCGGGGAGCTGTTTTTT. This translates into CASSGDSYTGELFF.

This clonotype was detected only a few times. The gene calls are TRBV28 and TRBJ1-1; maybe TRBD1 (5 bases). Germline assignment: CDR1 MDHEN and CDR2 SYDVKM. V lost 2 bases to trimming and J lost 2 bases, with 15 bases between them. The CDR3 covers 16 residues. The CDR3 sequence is CASSLPTKGLNTEAFF. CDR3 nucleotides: TGTGCCAGCAGTTTACCCACAAAGGGGTTAAACACTGAAGCTTTCTTT.

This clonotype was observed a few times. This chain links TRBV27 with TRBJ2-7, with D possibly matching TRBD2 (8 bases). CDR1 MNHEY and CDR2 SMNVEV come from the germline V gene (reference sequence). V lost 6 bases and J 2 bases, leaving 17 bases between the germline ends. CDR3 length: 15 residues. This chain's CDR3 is CASSRNSGTAYEQYF. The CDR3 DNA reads TGTGCCAGCAGCCGCAATAGCGGGACAGCCTACGAGCAGTACTTC.

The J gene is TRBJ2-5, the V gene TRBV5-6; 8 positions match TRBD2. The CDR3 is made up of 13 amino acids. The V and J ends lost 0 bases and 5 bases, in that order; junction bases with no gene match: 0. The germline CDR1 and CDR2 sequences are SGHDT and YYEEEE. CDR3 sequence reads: CASSLERGETQYF. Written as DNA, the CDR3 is TGTGCCAGCAGCTTGGAGCGGGGGGAGACCCAGTACTTC.

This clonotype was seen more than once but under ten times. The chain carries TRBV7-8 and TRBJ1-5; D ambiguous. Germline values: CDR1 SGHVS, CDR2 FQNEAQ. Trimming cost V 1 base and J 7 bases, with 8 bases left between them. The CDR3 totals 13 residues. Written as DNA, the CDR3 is TGTGCCAGCAGCTTAGAGATCGGACAGCCCCAGCATTTT. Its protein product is CASSLEIGQPQHF.

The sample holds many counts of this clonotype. CDR3 sequence: CASSLGLQETQYF. For the CDR3, the DNA is TGTGCCAGCAGCTTAGGCCTACAAGAGACCCAGTACTTC. The chain recombines TRBV7-7 with TRBJ2-5; D remains unclear. Looked up from germline, CDR1 is SSHAT and CDR2 is FNYEAQ (reference sequence). CDR3 length equals 13 residues. V dropped 1 base and J dropped 2 bases, with 5 bases sitting between them.

For the CDR3, the DNA is TGTGCCAGCAGTCCTATACCAGGAACCAACACTGAAGCTTTCTTT. Translating it yields CASSPIPGTNTEAFF. The chain has TRBV27 and TRBJ1-1; no clear D gene. In germline, CDR1 is MNHEY, CDR2 SMNVEV (reference sequence). Between the trimmed V and J ends, which lost 5 bases and 2 bases, there was a span of 15 bases. The CDR3 runs 15 residues.

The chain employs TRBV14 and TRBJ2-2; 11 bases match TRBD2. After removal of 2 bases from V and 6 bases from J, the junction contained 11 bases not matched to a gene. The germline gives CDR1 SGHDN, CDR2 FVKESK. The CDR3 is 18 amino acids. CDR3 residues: CASSQYPRLAGGAGELFF. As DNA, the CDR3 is TGTGCCAGCAGCCAATATCCCCGGCTAGCGGGAGGTGCCGGGGAGCTGTTTTTT. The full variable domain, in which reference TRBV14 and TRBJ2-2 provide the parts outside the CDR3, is EAGVTQFPSHSVIEKGQTVTLRCDPISGHDNLYWYRRVMGKEIKFLLHFVKESKQDESGMPNNRFLAERTGGTYSTLKVQPAELEDSGVYFCASSQYPRLAGGAGELFFGEGSRLTVL.

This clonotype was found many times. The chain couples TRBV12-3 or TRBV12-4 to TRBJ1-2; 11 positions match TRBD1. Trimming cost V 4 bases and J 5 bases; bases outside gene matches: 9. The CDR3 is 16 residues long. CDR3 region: CASSSGQGVVGYGYTF. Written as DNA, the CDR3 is TGTGCCAGCAGTTCGGGACAGGGGGTAGTCGGGTATGGCTACACCTTC.

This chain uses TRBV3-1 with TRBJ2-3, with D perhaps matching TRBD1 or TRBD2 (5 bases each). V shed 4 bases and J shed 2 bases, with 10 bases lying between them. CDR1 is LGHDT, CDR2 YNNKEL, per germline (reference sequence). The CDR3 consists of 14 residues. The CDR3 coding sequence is TGTGCCAGCAGCCGGGGACCAGACACAGATACGCAGTATTTT. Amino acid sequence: CASSRGPDTDTQYF.

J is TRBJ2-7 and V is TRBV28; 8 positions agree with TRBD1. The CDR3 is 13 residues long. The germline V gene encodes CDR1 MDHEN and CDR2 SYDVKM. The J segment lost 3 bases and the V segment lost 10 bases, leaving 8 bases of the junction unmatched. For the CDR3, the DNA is TGTGCCACCGTACAGGGGGTTCGCTACGAGCAGTACTTC. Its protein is CATVQGVRYEQYF.

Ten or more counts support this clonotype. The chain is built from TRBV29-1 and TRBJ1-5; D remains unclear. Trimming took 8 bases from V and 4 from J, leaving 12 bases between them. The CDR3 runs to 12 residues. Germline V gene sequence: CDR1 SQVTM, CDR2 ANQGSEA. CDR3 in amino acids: CSSARWNQPQHF. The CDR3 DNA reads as TGCAGCTCGGCCAGGTGGAATCAGCCCCAGCATTTT. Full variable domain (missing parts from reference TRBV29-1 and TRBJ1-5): SAVISQKPSRDICQRGTSLTIQCQVDSQVTMMFWYRQQPGQSLTLIATANQGSEATYESGFVIDKFPISRPNLTFSTLTVSNMSPEDSSIYLCSSARWNQPQHFGDGTRLSIL.

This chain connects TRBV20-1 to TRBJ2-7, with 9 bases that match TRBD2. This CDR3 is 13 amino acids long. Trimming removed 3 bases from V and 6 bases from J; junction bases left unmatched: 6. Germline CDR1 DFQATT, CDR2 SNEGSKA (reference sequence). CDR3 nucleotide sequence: TGCAGTGCTAGGGGTAGCGGGAGCCTCGAGCAGTACTTC. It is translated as CSARGSGSLEQYF.

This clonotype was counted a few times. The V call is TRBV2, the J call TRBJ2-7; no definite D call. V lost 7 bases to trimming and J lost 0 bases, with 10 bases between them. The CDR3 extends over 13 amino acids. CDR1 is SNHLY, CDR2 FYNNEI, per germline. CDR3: CASTIPLSYEQYF. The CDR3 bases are TGTGCCAGCACCATCCCCCTCTCCTACGAGCAGTACTTC.

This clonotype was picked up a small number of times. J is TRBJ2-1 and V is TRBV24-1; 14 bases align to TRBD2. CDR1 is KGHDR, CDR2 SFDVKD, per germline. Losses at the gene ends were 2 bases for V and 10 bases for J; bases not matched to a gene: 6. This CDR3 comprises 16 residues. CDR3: CATSDSRLAGGLEQFF. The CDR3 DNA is TGTGCCACCAGTGATTCCCGACTAGCGGGAGGGCTCGAGCAGTTCTTC.

The CDR3 protein is CASSIGTTGTDTQYF. The CDR3 DNA reads TGTGCCAGCTCAATCGGGACTACCGGCACAGATACGCAGTATTTT. The V and J genes are TRBV18 and TRBJ2-3; 7 nucleotides match TRBD2. The germline V gene encodes CDR1 KGHSH and CDR2 LQKENI. The trim removed 5 bases at V and 1 base at J, leaving 6 bases unmatched. The CDR3 has 15 residues. Together with reference TRBV18 and TRBJ2-3, the CDR3 gives the full variable domain: NAGVMQNPRHLVRRRGQEARLRCSPMKGHSHVYWYRQLPEEGLKFMVYLQKENIIDESGMPKERFSAEFPKEGPSILRIQQVVRGDSAAYFCASSIGTTGTDTQYFGPGTRLTVL.

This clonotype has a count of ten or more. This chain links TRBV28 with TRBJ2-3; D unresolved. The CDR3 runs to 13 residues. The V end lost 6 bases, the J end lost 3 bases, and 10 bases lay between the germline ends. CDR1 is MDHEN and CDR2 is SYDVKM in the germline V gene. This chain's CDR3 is CASRSGWTDTQYF. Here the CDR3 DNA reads TGTGCCAGCAGATCTGGATGGACAGATACGCAGTATTTT.

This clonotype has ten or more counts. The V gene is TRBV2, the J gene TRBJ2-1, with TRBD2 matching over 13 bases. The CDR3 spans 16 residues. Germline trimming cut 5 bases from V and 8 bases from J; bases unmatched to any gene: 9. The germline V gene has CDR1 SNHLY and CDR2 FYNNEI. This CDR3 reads CASSWTSGSHRDEQFF. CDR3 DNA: TGTGCCAGCAGTTGGACTAGCGGGAGCCACCGGGATGAGCAGTTCTTC.